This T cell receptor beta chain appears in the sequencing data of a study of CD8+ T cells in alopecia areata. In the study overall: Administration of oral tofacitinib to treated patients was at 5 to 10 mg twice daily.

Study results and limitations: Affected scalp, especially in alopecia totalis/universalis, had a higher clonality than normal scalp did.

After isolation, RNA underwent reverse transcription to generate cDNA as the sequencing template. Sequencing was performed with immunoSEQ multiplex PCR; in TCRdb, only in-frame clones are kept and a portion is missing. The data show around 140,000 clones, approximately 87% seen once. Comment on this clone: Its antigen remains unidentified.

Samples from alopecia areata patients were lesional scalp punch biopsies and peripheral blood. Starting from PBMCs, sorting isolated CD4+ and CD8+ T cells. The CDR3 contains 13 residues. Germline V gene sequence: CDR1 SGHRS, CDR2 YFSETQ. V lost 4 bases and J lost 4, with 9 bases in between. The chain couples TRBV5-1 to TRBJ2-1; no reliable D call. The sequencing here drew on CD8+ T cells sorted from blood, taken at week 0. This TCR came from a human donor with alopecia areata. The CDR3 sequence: CASSPLDYNEQFF. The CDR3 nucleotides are TGCGCCAGCAGCCCGCTAGATTACAATGAGCAGTTCTTC.